This passage covers 22 T cell receptor beta chains from one sample sequenced in a study of blood T cells in healthy people across ages. It was with a sample-barcoded 5' primer and a J-beta primer mix that a second PCR of about 7 to 12 cycles was run. TCRdb reprocessed the 5' RACE reads via MiXCR and lists one record per CDR3 protein. This sample has some 560,000 distinct CDR3 sequences, with about 26% found just once. Another study also made use of these data, one on T cells of mothers and their children.

The sample comprised blood. The origin of the receptors is a boy between 2 and 10 years old in good health.

This clonotype was seen only a few times. The chain is built from TRBV3-1 and TRBJ1-6; D remains ambiguous. Germline CDR1 LGHDT, CDR2 YNNKEL (reference sequence). Trimming left V 0 bases short and J 4 bases short, with 7 bases between. The CDR3 is 15 amino acids. The CDR3 DNA reads TGTGCCAGCAGCCAAGATAGCGTTTATAATTCACCCCTCCACTTT. This codes for CASSQDSVYNSPLHF. The whole variable domain, remainder taken from reference TRBV3-1 and TRBJ1-6, is DTAVSQTPKYLVTQMGNDKSIKCEQNLGHDTMYWYKQDSKKFLKIMFSYNNKELIINETVPNRFSPKSPDKAHLNLHINSLELGDSAVYFCASSQDSVYNSPLHFGNGTRLTVT.

This clonotype has a handful of counts. The chain combines TRBV27 with TRBJ1-1, with D hard to call. With 3 bases removed from V and 2 bases from J, the gap between germline ends came to 7 bases. Germline CDR1 reads MNHEY; CDR2 reads SMNVEV (reference sequence). This CDR3 region has 13 residues. The CDR3 region is CASSFKGNTEAFF. In nucleotides, the CDR3 is TGTGCCAGCAGTTTCAAGGGTAACACTGAAGCTTTCTTT.

This clonotype has just a few counts. This rearrangement joins TRBV6-5 to TRBJ2-1; D perhaps matches TRBD2 (7 bases). Germline V CDR1 and CDR2: MNHEY, SVGAGI. The CDR3 has 15 residues. With 2 bases removed from V and 5 bases from J, the gap between germline ends came to 13 bases. The CDR3 loop reads CASSYLGGPHNEQFF. In nucleotides, the CDR3 is TGTGCCAGCAGTTACCTGGGGGGGCCTCACAATGAGCAGTTCTTC.

This clonotype was observed a few times. The chain recombines TRBV21-1 with TRBJ2-3; the table's D call, TRBD2, was not checked against the DNA. TRBV21-1 counts as a pseudogene. The CDR3 is made up of 17 amino acids. This CDR3 reads CASSKGGTSGSTDTQYF. CDR3 sequence (DNA): TGTGCCAGCAGCAAAGGGGGGACTAGCGGGAGCACAGATACGCAGTATTTT.

Of note for this clonotype: The junction differs from germline at one of its ends, possibly a read error. The V gene is TRBV12-3 or TRBV12-4, the J gene TRBJ1-3; 7 positions match TRBD1. The CDR3 length is 15 residues. The CDR3 here is CAGSSRTGSGNTIYF. CDR3 bases: TGTGCCGGCAGTTCCCGGACAGGCTCTGGAAACACCATATATTTT.

The rearrangement links TRBV20-1 to TRBJ1-4, with D perhaps matching TRBD1 (6 bases). The germline gives CDR1 DFQATT, CDR2 SNEGSKA (reference sequence). The V gene lost 2 bases and the J gene lost 5 bases, with 15 bases spanning the gap. This CDR3 has 15 residues. The CDR3 DNA follows: TGCAGTGCTAGACCGACAGGATCCCAGAATGAAAAACTGTTTTTT. This gives the protein CSARPTGSQNEKLFF.

J is TRBJ2-5 and V is TRBV20-1; 8 positions agree with TRBD2. This CDR3 is built from 16 residues. Per germline, CDR1 DFQATT and CDR2 SNEGSKA (reference sequence). With V trimmed by 6 bases and J by 3 bases, 15 bases remained unmatched. The CDR3 loop is CSAPRPGRTSKETQYF. The CDR3, as DNA: TGCAGTGCCCCACGGCCAGGGAGGACTAGCAAAGAGACCCAGTACTTC.

The CDR3 here is CASSPQRGGLYEQYF. In DNA form, the CDR3 reads TGTGCCAGCAGCCCCCAGCGGGGAGGGCTATACGAGCAGTACTTC. The chain combines TRBV7-2 with TRBJ2-7; 7 positions agree with TRBD2. The CDR3 consists of 15 residues. Germline V CDR1 and CDR2: SGHTA, FQGNSA. V shed 5 bases, J shed 4 bases, and the junction held 11 bases outside the gene matches.

This rearrangement joins TRBV11-2 to TRBJ2-1; 9 nucleotides match TRBD2. V shed 0 bases and J 5 bases; nucleotides not matched to a gene: 8. This CDR3 has 17 amino acids. Germline values: CDR1 SGHAT, CDR2 FQNNGV. This chain's CDR3 is CASSLESGGGADNEQFF. In DNA, the CDR3 is TGTGCCAGCAGCTTAGAGTCGGGCGGGGGGGCCGACAATGAGCAGTTCTTC. The full variable domain, rest sourced from reference TRBV11-2 and TRBJ2-1, is EAGVAQSPRYKIIEKRQSVAFWCNPISGHATLYWYQQILGQGPKLLIQFQNNGVVDDSQLPKDRFSAERLKGVDSTLKIQPAKLEDSAVYLCASSLESGGGADNEQFFGPGTRLTVL.

This clonotype turned up a few times. The V gene is TRBV6-2 or TRBV6-3, the J gene TRBJ2-7; TRBD1 matches at 8 bases. J lost 4 bases, V lost 6 bases, and 8 bases had no gene match. Germline assignment: CDR1 MNHEY and CDR2 SVGEGT. This CDR3 has 14 amino acids. The CDR3 sequence is CASSSPDRVYEQYF. CDR3 DNA: TGTGCCAGCAGCTCCCCGGACAGGGTTTACGAGCAGTACTTC.

The table lists this clonotype with a few counts. The chain combines TRBV5-1 with TRBJ2-5; 10 positions match TRBD1. The V gene end was trimmed by 5 bases and the J gene end by 4 bases; junction bases not matched to a gene: 8. Germline CDR1 SGHRS, CDR2 YFSETQ. This CDR3 comprises 15 residues. DNA for the CDR3: TGCGCCAGCAGATCGTGGACAGGGGGGATAGAGACCCAGTACTTC. This encodes CASRSWTGGIETQYF.

This clonotype was counted at least ten times. The chain is built from TRBV28 and TRBJ2-3, with D hard to call. The CDR3 has 15 amino acids. The germline gives CDR1 MDHEN, CDR2 SYDVKM. Trimming shortened V by 1 base and J by 2 bases, and 10 bases separated the two germline ends. CDR3 loop: CASSLFWDSTDTQYF. The CDR3 coding sequence is TGTGCCAGCAGTTTATTCTGGGATTCCACAGATACGCAGTATTTT.

This clonotype was recorded a few times. This chain connects TRBV30 to TRBJ2-6, with D hard to call. Trimming took 0 bases from V and 0 from J, leaving 3 bases between them. The CDR3 is 14 amino acids. Germline V gene sequence: CDR1 GTSNPN, CDR2 SVGIG (reference sequence). This CDR3 is CAWSVYSGANVLTF. For the CDR3, the DNA is TGTGCCTGGAGTGTTTACTCTGGGGCCAACGTCCTGACTTTC. Using reference TRBV30 and TRBJ2-6 for the parts outside the CDR3, the full variable domain is SQTIHQWPATLVQPVGSPLSLECTVEGTSNPNLYWYRQAAGRGLQLLFYSVGIGQISSEVPQNLSASRPQDRQFILSSKKLLLSDSGFYLCAWSVYSGANVLTFGAGSRLTVL.

The chain recombines TRBV10-3 with TRBJ2-5; 10 nucleotides line up with TRBD2. The DNA end lines up better with TRBJ2-7; the J call may be wrong. The CDR3 contains 13 residues. The germline CDR1 and CDR2 sequences are ENHRY and SYGVKD. The CDR3 bases are TGTGCCGTCCTAGCGGGGGAGAGCTGCGAGCAGTACTTC. It translates to CAVLAGESCEQYF.

This clonotype has only a few counts. This chain connects TRBV3-1 to TRBJ2-5; 9 bases align to TRBD2. The CDR3 extends over 14 amino acids. Trimming at V came to 8 bases and at J to 2 bases, leaving 6 bases not matched to a gene. Per germline, CDR1 LGHDT and CDR2 YNNKEL (reference sequence). The DNA of the CDR3 is TGTGCCAGCCGGAAGCGGGGGGAGCAAGAGACCCAGTACTTC. This codes for CASRKRGEQETQYF.

The chain employs TRBV7-2 and TRBJ2-7; D ambiguous. Germline CDR1 and CDR2: SGHTA and FQGNSA. The CDR3 sequence is 13 residues long. V lost 1 base, J lost 9 bases, and 13 bases lay in between. CDR3 nucleotide sequence: TGTGCCAGCAGCTTAGGGTTATTGGCGGTGCAGTACTTC. Its translation is CASSLGLLAVQYF.

This sequence joins TRBV29-1 and TRBJ2-2, with D possibly TRBD1 on 5 matching bases. The CDR3 is made up of 11 amino acids. The germline V and J ends were trimmed by 8 bases and 6 bases, with 10 bases remaining between them. Germline loops: CDR1 SQVTM, CDR2 ANQGSEA. The CDR3 DNA follows: TGCAGCCAGAAGGGGTCCGGGGAGCTGTTTTTT. Amino acids: CSQKGSGELFF.

This clonotype has only a few counts. The gene calls are TRBV20-1 and TRBJ2-5; 11 bases match TRBD2. The J call may be incorrect, as the DNA end agrees better with TRBJ2-7. The CDR3 loop spans 14 amino acids. Germline-derived CDR1 and CDR2 are DFQATT and SNEGSKA (reference sequence). The CDR3 nucleotides are TGCAGTGGTCTCGAAACTAGCGGGAGCTACGAGCAGTACTTC. This codes for CSGLETSGSYEQYF.

This chain links TRBV30 with TRBJ1-2; no definite D call. The ends were cut back, 4 bases at V and 6 bases at J, with 9 bases in the middle. Germline V gene data show CDR1 as GTSNPN and CDR2 as SVGIG (reference sequence). The CDR3 loop spans 11 amino acids. The CDR3 nucleotides read TGTGCCTGGATCCAGTGGGATGGCTACACCTTC. Amino acids: CAWIQWDGYTF.

The chain couples TRBV29-1 to TRBJ2-3, with D hard to call. Trimming left V 6 bases short and J 2 bases short, with 15 bases between. The germline V gene has CDR1 SQVTM and CDR2 ANQGSEA. CDR3 length: 14 amino acids. The CDR3 loop is CSVDMQGPTDTQYF. In DNA form, the CDR3 reads TGCAGCGTGGATATGCAAGGGCCCACAGATACGCAGTATTTT.

The V gene is TRBV6-6, the J gene TRBJ2-5, with TRBD1 identical over 9 bases. Germline-derived CDR1 and CDR2 are MNHNY and SVGAGI (reference sequence). This CDR3 contains 15 residues. With 3 bases clipped from V and 2 bases from J, the junction kept 4 bases outside the gene matches. Here the CDR3 reads CASSYGQGNQETQYF. The CDR3, as DNA: TGTGCCAGCAGTTATGGACAGGGGAATCAAGAGACCCAGTACTTC.

The sample holds a few counts of this clonotype. The rearrangement links TRBV6-6 to TRBJ1-4; D ambiguous. In germline, CDR1 is MNHNY, CDR2 SVGAGI (reference sequence). Trimming cost V 5 bases and J 8 bases, with 6 bases left between them. This CDR3 spans 11 amino acids. In DNA form, the CDR3 reads TGTGCCAGCAGTCCCAAAGAAAAACTGTTTTTT. Protein: CASSPKEKLFF.